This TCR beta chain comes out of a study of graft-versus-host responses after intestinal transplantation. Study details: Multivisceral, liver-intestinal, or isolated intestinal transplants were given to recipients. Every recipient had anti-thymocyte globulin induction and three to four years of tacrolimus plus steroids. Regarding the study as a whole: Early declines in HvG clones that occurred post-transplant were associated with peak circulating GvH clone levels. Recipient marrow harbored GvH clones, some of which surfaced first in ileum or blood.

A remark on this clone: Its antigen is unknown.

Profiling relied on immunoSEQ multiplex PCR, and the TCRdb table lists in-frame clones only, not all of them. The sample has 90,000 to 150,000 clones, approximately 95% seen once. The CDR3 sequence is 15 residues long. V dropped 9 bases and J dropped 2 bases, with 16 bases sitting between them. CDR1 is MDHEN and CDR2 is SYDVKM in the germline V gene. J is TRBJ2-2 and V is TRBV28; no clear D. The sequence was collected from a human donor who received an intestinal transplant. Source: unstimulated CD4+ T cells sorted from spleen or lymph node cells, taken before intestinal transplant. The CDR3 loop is CASLPGNFNTGELFF. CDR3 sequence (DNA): TGTGCCAGTCTTCCGGGCAATTTTAACACCGGGGAGCTGTTTTTT. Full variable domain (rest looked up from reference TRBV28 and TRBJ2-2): DVKVTQSSRYLVKRTGEKVFLECVQDMDHENMFWYRQDPGLGLRLIYFSYDVKMKEKGDIPEGYSVSREKKERFSLILESASTNQTSMYLCASLPGNFNTGELFFGEGSRLTVL.